The 7 T cell receptor beta chains below come from one sample, sequenced in a study of CD8+CD57+ T cells in acquired aplastic anemia. Genomic DNA was employed as the template in profiling TCR beta VDJ and CDR3. Each CDR3 protein gets one entry after TCRdb re-called the reads with MiXCR. The sample holds about 190,000 distinct CDR3 sequences, over 60% seen once. Sequenced input: sorted CD4+, CD8+, or CD8+CD57+ T cells (not recorded which) from PBMCs. These receptors were obtained from a human donor with severe aplastic anemia or a healthy control (not recorded which).

V usage is TRBV7-9 and J usage is TRBJ2-7, with 13 bases fitting TRBD2. Germline loops: CDR1 SEHNR, CDR2 FQNEAQ (reference sequence). The ends lost 8 bases at V and 4 bases at J; junction bases unmatched: 2. CDR3 length: 13 amino acids. The CDR3 loop is CASGTSGAYEQYF. The CDR3 region has the DNA TGTGCCAGCGGGACTAGCGGGGCTTACGAGCAGTACTTC. Complete variable domain (other parts from reference TRBV7-9 and TRBJ2-7): DTGVSQNPRHKITKRGQNVTFRCDPISEHNRLYWYRQTLGQGPEFLTYFQNEAQLEKSRLLSDRFSAERPKGSFSTLEIQRTEQGDSAMYLCASGTSGAYEQYFGPGTRLTVT.

The V gene is TRBV6-2 or TRBV6-3, the J gene TRBJ2-2; 8 nucleotides match TRBD2. CDR3 length equals 17 residues. Germline CDR1 and CDR2: MNHEY and SVGEGT. V trimming: 2 bases; J trimming: 3 bases; junction bases outside the gene matches: 8. Here the CDR3 reads CASSYMGPAGDTGELFF. CDR3 sequence (DNA): TGTGCCAGCAGTTACATGGGGCCAGCGGGGGACACCGGGGAGCTGTTTTTT.

This clonotype appeared many times. The chain has TRBV5-5 and TRBJ1-4; tentative D call: TRBD1 (5 bases). Trimming took 5 bases from V and 5 from J, leaving 16 bases between them. CDR3 size: 15 residues. In germline, CDR1 is SGHKS, CDR2 YYEKEE (reference sequence). In nucleotides, the CDR3 is TGTGCCAGCAGTATGTACAGGACTCTGAATGAAAAACTGTTTTTT. It codes for CASSMYRTLNEKLFF. Full variable domain (outside the CDR3, taken from reference TRBV5-5 and TRBJ1-4): DAGVTQSPTHLIKTRGQQVTLRCSPISGHKSVSWYQQVLGQGPQFIFQYYEKEERGRGNFPDRFSARQFPNYSSELNVNALLLGDSALYLCASSMYRTLNEKLFFGSGTQLSVL.

This chain connects TRBV15 to TRBJ2-3; no clear D gene. Germline V lookup: CDR1 LNHNV, CDR2 YYDKDF (reference sequence). The CDR3 is 15 amino acids. The V and J ends lost 5 bases and 1 base respectively, with 13 bases between them. CDR3 residues: CATSSSRAGTDTQYF. The CDR3 bases are TGTGCCACCAGCTCGAGTCGGGCAGGCACAGATACGCAGTATTTT.

This clonotype showed up many times. This chain uses TRBV15 with TRBJ2-6; D not certain. Germline V gene sequence: CDR1 LNHNV, CDR2 YYDKDF (reference sequence). This CDR3 has 18 residues. With 5 bases removed from V and 0 bases from J, the gap between germline ends came to 17 bases. The CDR3 bases are TGTGCCACCAGCCCGCTCACCCTGTCAGGCTCTGGGGCCAACGTCCTGACTTTC. Its translation: CATSPLTLSGSGANVLTF.

V gene TRBV10-3 combines with J gene TRBJ2-1; D possibly corresponds to TRBD1 (6 bases). CDR1 is ENHRY and CDR2 is SYGVKD in the germline V gene. Between the trimmed V and J ends, which lost 10 bases and 7 bases, there was a span of 14 bases. The CDR3 length is 12 residues. CDR3 region: CATNQGGNEQFF. CDR3 sequence (DNA): TGTGCCACCAACCAAGGGGGTAATGAGCAGTTCTTC.

This clonotype has a single count. Because it lacks the conserved phenylalanine or tryptophan at the end, this CDR3 is likely a read error. The chain has TRBV15 and TRBJ2-1; the match to TRBD2 covers 10 bases. The CDR3 loop spans 13 amino acids. Germline V gene sequence: CDR1 LNHNV, CDR2 YYDKDF (reference sequence). The junction had 6 bases not matched to a gene; V was cut back by 3 bases and J by 13 bases. The CDR3 here is CATSSSGGAAQFS. In DNA, the CDR3 is TGTGCCACCAGCAGCAGCGGGGGGGCCGCTCAGTTCTCC.